This TCR beta chain comes out of a study of OX40 agonist ivuxolimab in advanced cancers. As for the study in general: Partial responses were recorded for three patients, including one with hepatocellular carcinoma and two with cutaneous melanoma. The study, taken as a whole, reports: Some of the nonresponding patients also showed low levels of normalized T-cell clonal expansion. Doses of 0.1 to 3.0 mg/kg were accompanied by clonal expansion of CD4+ and CD8+ blood T cells by week 6. The study found that CD8+ T cells averaged more expanded clones than CD4+.

Trimming cost V 4 bases and J 6 bases; bases outside gene matches: 1. CDR3 length: 14 residues. Germline CDR1 LGHNA, CDR2 YSLEER. About this clone itself: Its specificity is unknown.

Produced via immunoSEQ multiplex PCR; TCRdb's table is partial and in-frame only. This sample has roughly 93,000 clones; about 84% occur once, and the top ten carry roughly 5%. The specimen comprised CD4+ or CD8+ T cells sorted from blood, sampled in a trial of the OX40 agonist ivuxolimab. The chain joins TRBV4-3 to TRBJ1-5; 12 bases are a match to TRBD1. The receptor comes from an adult with an advanced solid tumor such as melanoma, head and neck, liver or kidney cancer. This CDR3 reads CASSRDRGPQPQHF. CDR3 DNA: TGCGCCAGCAGCCGGGACAGGGGGCCTCAGCCCCAGCATTTT.